The source of this T cell receptor beta chain is a study of immune evolution from preneoplasia to lung adenocarcinoma. Study-wide points: Normal lung had highest clonality; later lesions appeared denser, more diverse. Top clone share appeared to fall from AAH through AIS, MIA, adenocarcinoma.

TCRdb's copy holds only in-frame clones and misses some; the assay was immunoSEQ multiplex PCR. The profile shows thousands of clones, roughly 76% of them singletons. Comment on this clone: The target antigen is unknown.

Material for sequencing was FFPE minimally invasive lung adenocarcinoma tissue. This sequence was found in a donor older than 65 with lung adenocarcinoma.

Here the CDR3 reads CASSDSNWQGENQPQHF. CDR3 in DNA: TGTGCCAGCAGTGACTCGAACTGGCAGGGAGAAAATCAGCCCCAGCATTTT. This chain connects TRBV6-4 to TRBJ1-5; D might be TRBD1 (5 bases). Between the trimmed V and J ends, which lost 0 bases and 4 bases, there was a span of 16 bases. This CDR3 region has 17 residues. The V gene's germline CDR1 is MRHNA and CDR2 SNTAGT.